Detailed here is one T cell receptor (beta chain). As yet, its antigen is unknown. Primers for the PCR totalled 60 Vbeta and 13 Jbeta. Profiling relied on immunoSEQ multiplex PCR, and the TCRdb table lists in-frame clones only, not all of them. The sample has around 100,000 clones; the top ten hold about 0.59%. The data belong to a study of cytomegalovirus exposure and HLA in healthy donors. Study outcomes and limitations: In an earlier analysis, in some 500 donors, most V segments appeared productive either ~90% or ~30% of the time.

The CDR3 contains 14 residues. The V segment lost 5 bases and the J segment 2 bases; nucleotides outside the gene matches: 9. Germline V CDR1 and CDR2: GTSNPN, SVGIG (reference sequence). The gene calls are TRBV30 and TRBJ2-7; TRBD2 matches 7 bases. This receptor was taken from a man over 45 in good health and CMV-seronegative. Specimen: PBMCs. The CDR3 sequence is CAWALGGGTYEQYF. The CDR3 DNA reads TGTGCCTGGGCGCTGGGGGGAGGGACCTACGAGCAGTACTTC.